A single sample gave rise to the 9 T cell receptor beta chains below, sequenced in a study of T cells in Graves' hyperthyroidism and ophthalmopathy. RNA transcripts provided the source from which TCR beta CDR3 regions were amplified. The primer set for the first-round RT-PCR of the TCR CDR3 was HTBI. In TCRdb, the multiplex PCR reads were re-called with MiXCR into one record per CDR3 protein. This table has fewer than 350,000 distinct CDR3 sequences, 15% to 20% appearing once. The specimen sequenced was blood. Every receptor here comes from a woman aged 40 to 49 with Graves' ophthalmopathy.

The chain joins TRBV20-1 to TRBJ2-5, with 9 bases that match TRBD2. CDR3 size: 12 residues. From germline, CDR1 is DFQATT and CDR2 SNEGSKA (reference sequence). The trim removed 4 bases at V and 3 bases at J, leaving 0 bases unmatched. CDR3 bases: TGCAGTGCTACTAGCGGGAAAGAGACCCAGTACTTC. It encodes CSATSGKETQYF.

This clonotype occurred many times. The chain is built from TRBV28 and TRBJ2-6, with 8 bases matching TRBD1. The trim removed 4 bases at V and 4 bases at J, leaving 6 bases unmatched. CDR3 length: 16 residues. Germline V lookup: CDR1 MDHEN, CDR2 SYDVKM. In DNA form, the CDR3 reads TGTGCCAGCAGTTCAGGACAGGGTACCGGGGCCAACGTCCTGACTTTC. Its translation is CASSSGQGTGANVLTF.

This clonotype appeared many times. The chain has TRBV19 and TRBJ2-2; D might be TRBD1 or TRBD2, each matching 5 bases. V was shortened by 10 bases and J by 6 bases, with 18 bases between the two germline ends. CDR1 is LNHDA, CDR2 SQIVND, per germline (reference sequence). This CDR3 region has 14 residues. The CDR3 sequence: CATSMRGVPGELFF. CDR3 sequence (DNA): TGTGCCACTTCCATGCGAGGGGTACCCGGGGAGCTGTTTTTT.

This clonotype was seen at least ten times. This chain uses TRBV7-2 with TRBJ2-5, with 8 bases lining up with TRBD1. Trimming removed 4 bases from V and 3 bases from J; junction bases left unmatched: 4. The CDR3 is 14 residues long. Germline V CDR1 and CDR2: SGHTA, FQGNSA. CDR3 protein: CASSSTGGEETQYF. Written as DNA, the CDR3 is TGTGCCAGCAGCTCTACAGGGGGAGAAGAGACCCAGTACTTC.

This clonotype has a count of ten or more. The chain links TRBV7-9 to TRBJ2-5; D ambiguous. CDR1 is SEHNR, CDR2 FQNEAQ, per germline (reference sequence). Trimming left V 5 bases short and J 5 bases short, with 6 bases between. The CDR3 is 11 amino acids. CDR3 in DNA: TGTGCCAGCAGCCCCAGGGAGACCCAGTACTTC. It specifies CASSPRETQYF.

This clonotype has just a few counts. The chain's CDR3 is CASSFGVLGADSGELFF. The CDR3 bases are TGTGCCAGCAGCTTCGGGGTGTTGGGGGCCGATTCCGGGGAGCTGTTTTTT. V is TRBV11-1 and J is TRBJ2-2; maybe TRBD1 (6 bases). Germline assignment: CDR1 SGHAT and CDR2 FQDESV (reference sequence). The V and J ends lost 3 bases and 6 bases respectively, with 20 bases between them. The CDR3 has 17 amino acids.

This clonotype was seen many times. J is TRBJ2-7 and V is TRBV20-1; 9 bases map to TRBD1. The germline V gene encodes CDR1 DFQATT and CDR2 SNEGSKA (reference sequence). V shed 4 bases, J shed 4 bases, and the junction held 8 bases outside the gene matches. The CDR3 sequence is 14 residues long. The CDR3 coding sequence is TGCAGTGCTACCCGGACAGGGGAAGGGTACGAGCAGTACTTC. Amino acids: CSATRTGEGYEQYF.

The V and J genes are TRBV27 and TRBJ1-2; a possible D gene is TRBD1 (6 bases). CDR1 is MNHEY and CDR2 is SMNVEV in the germline V gene (reference sequence). Trimming pared 5 bases from V and 11 bases from J, leaving 24 bases between. The CDR3 is 15 residues long. The CDR3 loop is CASSAIGTKGEGYTF. The CDR3 nucleotides read TGTGCCAGCAGTGCGATCGGGACAAAGGGCGAGGGTTACACCTTC.

As to this clonotype: One end of the junction fails to match germline, which may point to a read error. The J gene is TRBJ2-7, the V gene TRBV15, with D possibly being TRBD2 (6 bases). The germline gives CDR1 LNHNV, CDR2 YYDKDF (reference sequence). CDR3 length: 15 residues. This chain's CDR3 is CVTSRSGVLSYEQYF. CDR3 nucleotide sequence: TGTGTCACCAGCAGATCGGGGGTTCTCTCCTACGAGCAGTACTTC. The entire variable domain, with the rest obtained from reference TRBV15 and TRBJ2-7, is as follows: DAMVIQNPRYQVTQFGKPVTLSCSQTLNHNVMYWYQQKSSQAPKLLFHYYDKDFNNEADTPDNFQSRRPNTSFCFLDIRSPGLGDTAMYLCVTSRSGVLSYEQYFGPGTRLTVT.